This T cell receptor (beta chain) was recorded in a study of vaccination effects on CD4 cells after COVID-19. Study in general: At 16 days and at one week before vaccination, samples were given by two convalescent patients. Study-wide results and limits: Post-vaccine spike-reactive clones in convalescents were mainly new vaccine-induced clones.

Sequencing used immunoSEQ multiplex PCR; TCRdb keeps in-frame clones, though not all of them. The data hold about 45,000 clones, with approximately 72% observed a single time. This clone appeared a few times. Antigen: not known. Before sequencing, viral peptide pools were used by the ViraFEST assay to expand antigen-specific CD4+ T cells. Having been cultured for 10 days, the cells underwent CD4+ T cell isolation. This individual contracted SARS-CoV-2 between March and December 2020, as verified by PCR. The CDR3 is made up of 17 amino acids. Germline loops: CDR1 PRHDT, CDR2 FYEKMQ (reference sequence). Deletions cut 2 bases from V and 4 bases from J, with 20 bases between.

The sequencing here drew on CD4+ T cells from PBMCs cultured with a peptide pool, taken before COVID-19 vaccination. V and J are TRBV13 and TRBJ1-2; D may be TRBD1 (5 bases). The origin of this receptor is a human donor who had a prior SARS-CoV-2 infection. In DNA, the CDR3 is TGTGCCAGCAGCTTACGTTCTTGGTCGGCAGGGATCTATGGCTACACCTTC. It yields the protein CASSLRSWSAGIYGYTF.